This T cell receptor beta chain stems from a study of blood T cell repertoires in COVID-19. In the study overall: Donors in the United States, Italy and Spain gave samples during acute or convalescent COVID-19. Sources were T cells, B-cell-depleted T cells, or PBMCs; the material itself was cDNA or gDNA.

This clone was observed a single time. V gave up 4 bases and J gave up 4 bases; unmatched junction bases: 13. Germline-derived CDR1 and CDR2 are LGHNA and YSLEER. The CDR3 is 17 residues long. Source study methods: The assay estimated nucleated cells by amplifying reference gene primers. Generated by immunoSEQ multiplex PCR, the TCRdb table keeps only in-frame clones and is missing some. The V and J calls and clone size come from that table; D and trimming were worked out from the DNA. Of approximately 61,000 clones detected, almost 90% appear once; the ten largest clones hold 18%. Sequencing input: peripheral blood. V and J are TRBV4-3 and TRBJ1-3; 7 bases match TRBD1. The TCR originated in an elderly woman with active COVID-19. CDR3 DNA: TGCGCCAGCAGCCCAGGGGTCGGGAGGGGGCCAGGAAACACCATATATTTT. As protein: CASSPGVGRGPGNTIYF.